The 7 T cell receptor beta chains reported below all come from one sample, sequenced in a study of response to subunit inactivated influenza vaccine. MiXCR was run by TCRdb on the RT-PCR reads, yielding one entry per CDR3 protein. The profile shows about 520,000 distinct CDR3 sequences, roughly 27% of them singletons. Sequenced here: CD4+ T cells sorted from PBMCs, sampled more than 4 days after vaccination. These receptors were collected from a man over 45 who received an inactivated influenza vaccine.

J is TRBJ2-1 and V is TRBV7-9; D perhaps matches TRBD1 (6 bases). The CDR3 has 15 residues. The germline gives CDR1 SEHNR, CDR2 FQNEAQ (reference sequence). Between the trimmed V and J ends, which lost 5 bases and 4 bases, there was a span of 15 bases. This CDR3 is CASSQGIPKYNEQFF. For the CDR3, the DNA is TGTGCCAGCAGCCAGGGGATCCCTAAATACAATGAGCAGTTCTTC.

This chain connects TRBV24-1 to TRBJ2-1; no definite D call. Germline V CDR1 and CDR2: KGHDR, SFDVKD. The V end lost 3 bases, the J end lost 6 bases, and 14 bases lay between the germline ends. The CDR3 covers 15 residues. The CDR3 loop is CATSDPDRTFNEQFF. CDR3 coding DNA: TGTGCCACCAGTGATCCGGACCGAACTTTCAATGAGCAGTTCTTC.

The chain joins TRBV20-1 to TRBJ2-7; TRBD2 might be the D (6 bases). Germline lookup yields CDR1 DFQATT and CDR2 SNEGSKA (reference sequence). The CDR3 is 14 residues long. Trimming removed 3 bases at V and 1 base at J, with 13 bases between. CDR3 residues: CSASDTSRSYEQYF. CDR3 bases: TGCAGTGCTAGCGACACTAGCCGGTCCTACGAGCAGTACTTC.

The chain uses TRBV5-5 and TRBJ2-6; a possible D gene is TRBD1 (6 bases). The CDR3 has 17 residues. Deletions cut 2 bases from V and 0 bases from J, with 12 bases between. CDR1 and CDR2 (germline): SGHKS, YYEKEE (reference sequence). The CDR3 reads CASSLGQSSSGANVLTF. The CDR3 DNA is TGTGCCAGCAGCTTAGGACAGTCGAGCTCTGGGGCCAACGTCCTGACTTTC.

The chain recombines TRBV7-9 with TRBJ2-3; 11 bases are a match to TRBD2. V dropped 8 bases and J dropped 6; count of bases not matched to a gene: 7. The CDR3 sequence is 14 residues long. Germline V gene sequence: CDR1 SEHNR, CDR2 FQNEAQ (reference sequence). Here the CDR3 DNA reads TGTGCCAGCGGTATTAGCGGGGGGGCTGATACGCAGTATTTT. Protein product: CASGISGGADTQYF.

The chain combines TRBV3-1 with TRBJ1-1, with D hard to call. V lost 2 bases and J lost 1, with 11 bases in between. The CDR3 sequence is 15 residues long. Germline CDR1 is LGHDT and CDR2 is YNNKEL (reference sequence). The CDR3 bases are TGTGCCAGCAGCCAAAGTCTCACCGGGAACACTGAAGCTTTCTTT. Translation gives CASSQSLTGNTEAFF.

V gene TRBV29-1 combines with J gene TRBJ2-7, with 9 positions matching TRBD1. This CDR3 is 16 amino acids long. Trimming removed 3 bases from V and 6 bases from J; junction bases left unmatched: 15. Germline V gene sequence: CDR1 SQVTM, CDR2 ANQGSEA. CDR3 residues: CSVEDPLTGGPSEQYF. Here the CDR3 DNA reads TGCAGCGTTGAGGACCCCCTGACAGGGGGTCCAAGCGAGCAGTACTTC.